Listed below are T cell receptor beta chains from one sample, sequenced in a study of CD8+ T cells in alopecia areata. Produced via immunoSEQ multiplex PCR; TCRdb's table is partial and in-frame only. The sample records some 180,000 clones, roughly 46% being singletons. The sample was CD8+ T cells sorted from blood, taken at roughly week 53, from a patient treated with tofacitinib. The source of these receptors is a human donor with alopecia areata. Both conserved end residues are part of each CDR3. Each record gives: clone size, D gene, V gene, J gene, CDR3 protein, CDR3 DNA. The D gene is left open where the match is weak. Size is omitted from some rows. Given values are once, few, many or a class for expanded clones.

once	TRBD2	TRBV6-6	TRBJ2-5	CASRVLAGETQYF	TGTGCCAGCAGGGTACTAGCGGGGGAGACCCAGTACTTC
once	.	TRBV29-1	TRBJ1-3	CSVEEEGYSGNTIYF	TGCAGCGTTGAAGAGGAGGGGTACTCTGGAAACACCATATATTTT
few	.	TRBV2	TRBJ2-7	CASIGGVAIRPYEQYF	TGTGCCAGCATAGGGGGAGTGGCCATACGTCCCTACGAGCAGTACTTC
few	.	TRBV6-6	TRBJ1-5	CASSPTGIGGQPQHF	TGTGCCAGCAGTCCCACAGGGATTGGGGGTCAGCCCCAGCATTTT
.	.	TRBV30	TRBJ1-2	CAWTPFIPRYGYTF	TGTGCCTGGACCCCGTTCATACCCCGGTATGGCTACACCTTC
few	TRBD2	TRBV19	TRBJ2-3	CGTSGVTDTQYF	TGTGGGACTAGCGGGGTCACAGATACGCAGTATTTT
few	.	TRBV11-2	TRBJ2-3	CASSLRSSSVSADTQYF	TGTGCCAGCAGCTTAAGAAGTTCTAGCGTGTCAGCAGATACGCAGTATTTT
.	.	TRBV5-1	TRBJ2-4	CASSFPGDIQYF	TGCGCCAGCAGCTTTCCCGGAGACATTCAGTACTTC
.	.	TRBV7-2	TRBJ2-5	CASSAGGPQETQYF	TGTGCCAGCAGCGCCGGGGGGCCGCAAGAGACCCAGTACTTC
.	.	TRBV9	TRBJ1-1	CASSPRGGMNTEAFF	TGTGCCAGCAGCCCAAGGGGCGGTATGAACACTGAAGCTTTCTTT
.	.	TRBV4-3	TRBJ1-2	CASSPNPSRTALGYTF	TGCGCCAGCAGCCCAAATCCTTCCAGGACAGCCCTTGGCTACACCTTC
once	.	TRBV7-9	TRBJ1-1	CASSLVKGNTEAFF	TGTGCCAGCAGCTTAGTAAAGGGCAACACTGAAGCTTTCTTT
few	.	TRBV19	TRBJ1-5	CASSIRDSNQPQHF	TGTGCCAGTAGTATTCGGGATAGCAATCAGCCCCAGCATTTT
few	TRBD1	TRBV29-1	TRBJ1-2	CSVAGTENYGYTF	TGCAGCGTCGCCGGGACAGAGAACTATGGCTACACCTTC
.	TRBD2	TRBV11-2	TRBJ2-5	CASSASGGRETQYF	TGTGCCAGCAGCGCCAGCGGGGGGAGGGAGACCCAGTACTTC
.	.	TRBV21-1	TRBJ2-7	CASSEGRGYEQYF	TGTGCCAGCAGCGAAGGTAGGGGCTACGAGCAGTACTTC
.	.	TRBV7-2	TRBJ2-1	CASSLAGLTSYNEQFF	TGTGCCAGCAGCTTAGCCGGACTGACATCCTACAATGAGCAGTTCTTC
once	.	TRBV2	TRBJ2-7	CASKDSNSYEQYF	TGTGCCAGCAAGGACAGCAACTCCTACGAGCAGTACTTC
.	.	TRBV27	TRBJ2-7	CASSLPGTHYEQYF	TGTGCCAGCAGCCTCCCCGGGACCCACTACGAGCAGTACTTC
.	.	TRBV7-9	TRBJ1-1	CASSWRGPTEAFF	TGTGCCAGCAGCTGGAGAGGGCCTACTGAAGCTTTCTTT
.	TRBD1	TRBV4-1	TRBJ2-3	CASSQGQGRLVTDTQYF	TGCGCCAGCAGCCAAGGACAGGGGCGCCTAGTCACAGATACGCAGTATTTT
.	.	TRBV5-6	TRBJ1-5	CASSFQGFSNQPQHF	TGTGCCAGCAGCTTTCAGGGCTTTAGCAATCAGCCCCAGCATTTT